This T cell receptor (beta chain) was identified in a study of T-cell reconstitution after alpha-beta-depleted transplantation in children. Unique molecular identifiers were built into the TCRbeta library. In TCRdb, the PCR reads were re-called with MiXCR into one record per CDR3 protein. The data contain around 960,000 distinct CDR3 sequences, about 29% of them seen just once; the ten biggest clones take up roughly 31%. The TCR sequence derives from a boy under three years old who had a stem cell transplant for SCID, so the T cells may come from the graft donor. The material was PBMCs, mostly from graft donor cells, obtained 360 days after TCRalphabeta/CD19-depleted stem cell transplant.

The CDR3 nucleotides read TGTGCCAGCAGCTGGCGTGAGGGGGGCTACACCTTC. Residues: CASSWREGGYTF. This chain connects TRBV5-5 to TRBJ1-2, with D possibly matching TRBD1 (5 bases). Germline V gives CDR1 SGHKS, CDR2 YYEKEE (reference sequence). The V end was cut by 3 bases, the J end by 8 bases, with 11 bases between. CDR3 size: 12 residues.